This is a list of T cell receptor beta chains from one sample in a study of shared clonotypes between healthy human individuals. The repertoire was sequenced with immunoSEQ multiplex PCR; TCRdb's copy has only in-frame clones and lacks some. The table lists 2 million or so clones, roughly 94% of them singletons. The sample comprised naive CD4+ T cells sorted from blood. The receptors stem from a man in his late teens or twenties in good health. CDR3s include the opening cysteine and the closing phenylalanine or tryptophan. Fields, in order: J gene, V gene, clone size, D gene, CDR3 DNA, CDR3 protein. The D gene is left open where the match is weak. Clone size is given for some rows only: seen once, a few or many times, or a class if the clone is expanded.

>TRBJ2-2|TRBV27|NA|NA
TGTGCCAGCAGTTTAGAGCGGTACAGTTCCACCGGGGAGCTGTTTTTT
CASSLERYSSTGELFF
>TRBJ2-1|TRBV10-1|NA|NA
TGCGCCAGCAGTCCGGGGTCCTACAATGAGCAGTTCTTC
CASSPGSYNEQFF
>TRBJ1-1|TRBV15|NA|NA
TGTGCCACCAGCTGGGGCTCTACAGTGAACACTGAAGCTTTCTTT
CATSWGSTVNTEAFF
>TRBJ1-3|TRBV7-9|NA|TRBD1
TGTGCCAGCAGCCCCGGACAGGTTTCTGGAAACACCATATATTTT
CASSPGQVSGNTIYF
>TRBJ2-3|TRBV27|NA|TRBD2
TGTGCCAGCAGTGGGAGGGGAACAGATACGCAGTATTTT
CASSGRGTDTQYF
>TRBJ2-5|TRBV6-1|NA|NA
TGTGCCAGCACCGGCAGCAGGACCCAAGAGACCCAGTACTTC
CASTGSRTQETQYF
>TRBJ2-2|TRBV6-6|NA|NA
TGTGCCGGGGGGGCGACAGCCGGGGAGCTGTTTTTT
CAGGATAGELFF
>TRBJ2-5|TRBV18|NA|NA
TGTGCCAGTTCCTACGGCATCGGGGAGACCCAGTACTTC
CASSYGIGETQYF
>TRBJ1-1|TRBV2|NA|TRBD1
TGTGCCAGCAGCACGACAGGGGGCGTAGACCTGAACACTGAAGCTTTCTTT
CASSTTGGVDLNTEAFF
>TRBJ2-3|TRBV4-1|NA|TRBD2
TGCGCCAGCAGCCAAGAGGGTGGCGGGGGTGTCGCAGATACGCAGTATTTT
CASSQEGGGGVADTQYF
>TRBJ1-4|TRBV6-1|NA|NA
TGTGCCAGCAGTGAACAGGGAGAAAAACTGTTTTTT
CASSEQGEKLFF
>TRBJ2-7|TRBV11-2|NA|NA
TGTGCCAGCAGCTTAACCCGGACAATATCGGCGTACGAGCAGTACTTC
CASSLTRTISAYEQYF
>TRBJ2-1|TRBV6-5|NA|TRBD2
TGTGCCAGCAGTTACCGGCTAGCGGGGGAAAGTGAGCAGTTCTTC
CASSYRLAGESEQFF
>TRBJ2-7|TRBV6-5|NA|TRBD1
TGTGCCAGCAGTACAGGGGGCAGATACGAGCAGTACTTC
CASSTGGRYEQYF
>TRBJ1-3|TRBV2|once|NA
TGTGCCAGCAGCCTAGGTGTGGGGAACACCATATATTTT
CASSLGVGNTIYF
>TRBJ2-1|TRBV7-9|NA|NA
TGTGCCAGCAGCCCGGCTCCCGGCGAGCAGTTCTTC
CASSPAPGEQFF
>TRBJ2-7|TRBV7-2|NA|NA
TGTGCCAGCAGCTTAGTCCGGAGTGGGCAGTACTTC
CASSLVRSGQYF
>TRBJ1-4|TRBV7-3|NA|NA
TGTGCCAGCAGCTTACACCTGGCAACTAATGAAAAACTGTTTTTT
CASSLHLATNEKLFF
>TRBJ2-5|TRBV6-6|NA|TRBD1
TGTGCCAGCAACCGTGACAGGGGCGCACAGACCCAGTACTTC
CASNRDRGAQTQYF
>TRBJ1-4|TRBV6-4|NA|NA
TGTGCCAGCAGGGCGTCCGGGAGAACTAATGAAAAACTGTTTTTT
CASRASGRTNEKLFF
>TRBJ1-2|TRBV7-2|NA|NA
TGTGCCAGCAGCTTGGGGGCAACTAACTATGGCTACACCTTC
CASSLGATNYGYTF
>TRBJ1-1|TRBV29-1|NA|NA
TGCAGCGTTGAAAGGGCGGGACGAGGGAACACTGAAGCTTTCTTT
CSVERAGRGNTEAFF
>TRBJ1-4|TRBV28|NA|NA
TGTGCCAGCAGTTTTATTCCAACTAGGGGGTTTTCTGAAAAACTGTTTTTT
CASSFIPTRGFSEKLFF
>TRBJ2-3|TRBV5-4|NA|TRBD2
TGTGCCAGCAGCTTTTCCAGCGGGGGGTATGCAGATACGCAGTATTTT
CASSFSSGGYADTQYF
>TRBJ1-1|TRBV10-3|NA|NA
TGTGCCGTCTCCGGGACGGAGAACACTGAAGCTTTCTTT
CAVSGTENTEAFF
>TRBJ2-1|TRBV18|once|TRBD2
TGTGCCAGCTCACCACCGACTAGCGGTAGCTCCTACAATGAGCAGTTCTTC
CASSPPTSGSSYNEQFF
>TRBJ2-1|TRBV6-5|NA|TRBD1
TGTGCCAGCAGTTTAGACAGGGGGCGGGCCTACAATGAGCAGTTCTTC
CASSLDRGRAYNEQFF
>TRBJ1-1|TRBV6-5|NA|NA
TGTGCCAGCAGCCGGACGAGGGGCACTGAAGCTTTCTTT
CASSRTRGTEAFF
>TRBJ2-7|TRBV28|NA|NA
TGTGCCAGCAGTTTAGATCGGGTTGACAACGAGCAGTACTTC
CASSLDRVDNEQYF
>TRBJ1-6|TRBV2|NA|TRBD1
TGTGCCAGCAGTGTCCGGGGGACAGGGGGCGGATCACCCCTCCACTTT
CASSVRGTGGGSPLHF
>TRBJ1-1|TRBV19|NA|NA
TGTGCCAGTAGTATCTTGTGGGGGAGCACTGAAGCTTTCTTT
CASSILWGSTEAFF
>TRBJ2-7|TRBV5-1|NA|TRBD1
TGCGCCAGCAGCCCCGAAGCGGACAGGAAAATCACCTACGAGCAGTACTTC
CASSPEADRKITYEQYF
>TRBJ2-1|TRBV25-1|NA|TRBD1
TGTGCCAGCTCAGGACAGGGGAACAATGAGCAGTTCTTC
CASSGQGNNEQFF
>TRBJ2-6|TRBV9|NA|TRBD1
TGTGCCAGCAGCGCCCCATCGCCGGGACAGGGATTCCCTGGGGCCAACGTCCTGACTTTC
CASSAPSPGQGFPGANVLTF
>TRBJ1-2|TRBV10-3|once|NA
TGTGCCATCAGTGAATCGGCGGCGCCGTCGGGCTACACCTTC
CAISESAAPSGYTF
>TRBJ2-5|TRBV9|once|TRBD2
TGTGCCAGCAGCGCCCTAGCGGGAACCCAGTACTTC
CASSALAGTQYF
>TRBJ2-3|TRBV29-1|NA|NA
TGCAGCTCGCGGACAGACACAGATACGCAGTATTTT
CSSRTDTDTQYF
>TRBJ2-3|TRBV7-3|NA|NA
TGTGCCAGCAGCTTAAAACAGGGCGCTAGCACAGATACGCAGTATTTT
CASSLKQGASTDTQYF
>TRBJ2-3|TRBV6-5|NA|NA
TGTGCCAGCAGTTATTGGAGTGTGACTCGCACAGATACGCAGTATTTT
CASSYWSVTRTDTQYF
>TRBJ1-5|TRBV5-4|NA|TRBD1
TGTGCCAGCATACCGAAGGGGGCAGGGGACGGCAGCAATCAGCCCCAGCATTTT
CASIPKGAGDGSNQPQHF
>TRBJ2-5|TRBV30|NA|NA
TGTGCCTGGAGTGTCGCGATTTCGGAGACCCAGTACTTC
CAWSVAISETQYF
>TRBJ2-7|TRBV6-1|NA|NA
TGTGCCAGCAAAAAAGGTTCCCGTAGCTCCTACGAGCAGTACTTC
CASKKGSRSSYEQYF
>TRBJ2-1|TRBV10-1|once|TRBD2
TGCGCCAGCAGCGCGGGACTAGCGGGGGATGAGCAGTTCTTC
CASSAGLAGDEQFF
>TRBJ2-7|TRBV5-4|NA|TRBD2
TGTGCCAGCAGCCTACTAGCGGGGGGGCGCGAGCAGTACTTC
CASSLLAGGREQYF
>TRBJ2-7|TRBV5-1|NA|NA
TGCGCCAGCAGCTTGGCGGGCCGCCACTACGAGCAGTACTTC
CASSLAGRHYEQYF
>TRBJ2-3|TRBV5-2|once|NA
TGTGCCAGCAGCTATTCAGATACGCAGTATTTT
CASSYSDTQYF
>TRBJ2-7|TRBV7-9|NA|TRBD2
TGTGCCGACTGGGGGGGCTCCTACGAGCAGTACTTC
CADWGGSYEQYF
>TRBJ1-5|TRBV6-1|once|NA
TGTGCCAGCAGGGGTCCGAAGGGCAATCAGCCCCAGCATTTT
CASRGPKGNQPQHF
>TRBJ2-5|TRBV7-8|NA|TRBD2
TGTGCCAGCAGCTCAGCCGCCGCCCGCGGGGGGTTACAAGAGACCCAGTACTTC
CASSSAAARGGLQETQYF
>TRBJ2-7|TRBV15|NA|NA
TGTGCCACCAGCAGAGAATCGTCAGGGATCTCCTACGAGCAGTACTTC
CATSRESSGISYEQYF
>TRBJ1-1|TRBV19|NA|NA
TGTGCCAGTAGTATAGGACAAGACCTTGAAGCTTTCTTT
CASSIGQDLEAFF
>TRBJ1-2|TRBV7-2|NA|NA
TGTGCCAGCAGCCAGAAACAGGGAGACTACACCTTC
CASSQKQGDYTF
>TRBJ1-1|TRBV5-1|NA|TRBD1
TGCGCCAGCAGCGCAGGGACAGCCCGTATGAACACTGAAGCTTTCTTT
CASSAGTARMNTEAFF
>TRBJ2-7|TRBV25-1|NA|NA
TGTGCCAGAACCCTAGGAGGGGACACCTACGAGCAGTACTTC
CARTLGGDTYEQYF
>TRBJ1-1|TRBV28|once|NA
TGTGCCAGCAGTCTCCAGGGGAACACTGAAGCTTTCTTT
CASSLQGNTEAFF
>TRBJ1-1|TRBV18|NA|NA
TGTGCCAGCTCACCATCTCAACGAGCTTTCTTT
CASSPSQRAFF
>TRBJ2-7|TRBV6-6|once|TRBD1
TGTGCCAGCAGTAAATCCCCCGGGACAGTTTCCTACGAGCAGTACTTC
CASSKSPGTVSYEQYF
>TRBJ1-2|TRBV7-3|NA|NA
TGTGCCAGCAGCTTCTCTACCTCCGGCGGCTACACCTTC
CASSFSTSGGYTF
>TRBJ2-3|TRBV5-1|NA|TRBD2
TGCGCCAGCAGCGTAAGCGGGAGCCCAGATACGCAGTATTTT
CASSVSGSPDTQYF
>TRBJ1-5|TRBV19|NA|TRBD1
TGTGCCAGTAGTACCGGGGGACAGACCAATCAGCCCCAGCATTTT
CASSTGGQTNQPQHF